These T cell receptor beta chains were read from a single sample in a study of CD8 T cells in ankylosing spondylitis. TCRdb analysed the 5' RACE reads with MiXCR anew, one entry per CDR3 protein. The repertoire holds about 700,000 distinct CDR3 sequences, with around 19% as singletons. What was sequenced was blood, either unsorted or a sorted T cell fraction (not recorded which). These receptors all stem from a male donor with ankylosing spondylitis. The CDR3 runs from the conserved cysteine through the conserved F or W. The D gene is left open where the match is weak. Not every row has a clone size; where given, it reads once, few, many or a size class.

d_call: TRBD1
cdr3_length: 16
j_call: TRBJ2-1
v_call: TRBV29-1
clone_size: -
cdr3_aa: CSVGSGTGVLDNEQFF
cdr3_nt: TGCAGCGTGGGTAGTGGGACAGGGGTATTGGACAATGAGCAGTTCTTC

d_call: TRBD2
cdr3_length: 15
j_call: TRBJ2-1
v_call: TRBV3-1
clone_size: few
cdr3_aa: CASSHDGGYLNEQFF
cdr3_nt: TGTGCCAGCAGCCATGACGGGGGGTACCTCAATGAGCAGTTCTTC

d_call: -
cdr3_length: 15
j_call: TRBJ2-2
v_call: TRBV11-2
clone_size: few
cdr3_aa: CASSPRVLDTGELFF
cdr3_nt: TGTGCCAGCAGCCCAAGGGTGCTAGACACCGGGGAGCTGTTTTTT

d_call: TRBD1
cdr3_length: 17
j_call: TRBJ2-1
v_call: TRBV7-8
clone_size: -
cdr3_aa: CASSFSAGTGTYNEQFF
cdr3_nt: TGTGCCAGCAGCTTTAGCGCCGGGACAGGGACCTACAATGAGCAGTTCTTC

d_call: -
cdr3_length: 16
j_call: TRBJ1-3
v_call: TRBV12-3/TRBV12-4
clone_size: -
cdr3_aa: CASSLADHRFRNTIYF
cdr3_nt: TGTGCCAGCAGTTTAGCCGACCACAGATTCCGAAACACCATATATTTT

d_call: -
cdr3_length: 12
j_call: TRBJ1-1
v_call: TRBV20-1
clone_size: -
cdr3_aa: CKGAGSNTEAFF
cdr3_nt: TGCAAAGGTGCGGGCAGCAACACTGAAGCTTTCTTT

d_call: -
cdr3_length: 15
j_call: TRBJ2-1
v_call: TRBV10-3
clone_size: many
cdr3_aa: CAIKPDSLRHTEQFF
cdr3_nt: TGTGCCATCAAACCGGACTCTCTCCGACACACTGAGCAGTTCTTC

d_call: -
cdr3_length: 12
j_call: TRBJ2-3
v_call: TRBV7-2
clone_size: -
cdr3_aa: CASSQMEHTQYF
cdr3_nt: TGTGCCAGCAGCCAAATGGAGCATACGCAGTATTTT

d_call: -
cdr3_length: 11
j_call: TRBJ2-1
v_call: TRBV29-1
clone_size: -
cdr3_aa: CSVVRDNEQFF
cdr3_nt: TGCAGCGTTGTACGGGACAATGAGCAGTTCTTC

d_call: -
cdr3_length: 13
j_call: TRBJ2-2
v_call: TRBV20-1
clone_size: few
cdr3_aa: CSARADYTGELFF
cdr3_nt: TGCAGTGCTAGGGCAGATTACACCGGGGAGCTGTTTTTT

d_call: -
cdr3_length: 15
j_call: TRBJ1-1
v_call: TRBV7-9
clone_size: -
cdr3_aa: CASSQLQGRYTEAFF
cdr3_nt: TGTGCCAGCAGCCAACTTCAGGGGAGGTATACTGAAGCTTTCTTT

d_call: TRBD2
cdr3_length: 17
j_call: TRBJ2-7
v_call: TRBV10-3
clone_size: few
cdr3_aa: CAISEPSTSGRSYEQYF
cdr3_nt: TGTGCCATCAGTGAGCCTTCCACTAGCGGGCGATCCTACGAGCAGTACTTC

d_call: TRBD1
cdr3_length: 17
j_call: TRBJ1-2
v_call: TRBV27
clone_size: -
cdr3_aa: CASSSHVGTAINYGYTF
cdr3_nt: TGTGCCAGCAGTTCGCACGTCGGGACAGCGATTAACTATGGCTACACCTTC

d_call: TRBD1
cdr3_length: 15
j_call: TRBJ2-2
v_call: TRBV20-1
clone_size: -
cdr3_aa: CSARGQGRWGGGLFF
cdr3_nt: TGCAGTGCCAGAGGACAGGGGCGTTGGGGCGGTGGGCTGTTTTTT

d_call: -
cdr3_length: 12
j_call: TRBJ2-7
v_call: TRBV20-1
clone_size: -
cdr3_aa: CSARRARYEQYF
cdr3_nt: TGCAGTGCTAGAAGGGCGCGCTACGAGCAGTACTTC

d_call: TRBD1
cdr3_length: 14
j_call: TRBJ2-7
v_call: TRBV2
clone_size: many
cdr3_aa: CASSAGTGGYEQYF
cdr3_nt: TGTGCCAGCAGTGCCGGGACAGGGGGCTACGAGCAGTACTTC

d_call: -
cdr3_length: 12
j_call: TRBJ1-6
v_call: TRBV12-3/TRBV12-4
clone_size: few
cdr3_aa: CASSEQYSPLHF
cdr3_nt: TGTGCCAGCAGTGAACAGTATTCACCCCTCCACTTT

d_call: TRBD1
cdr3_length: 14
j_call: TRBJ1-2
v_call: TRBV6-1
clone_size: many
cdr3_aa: CASNPGQGVFGYTF
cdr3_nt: TGTGCCAGCAACCCGGGACAGGGGGTTTTTGGCTACACCTTC

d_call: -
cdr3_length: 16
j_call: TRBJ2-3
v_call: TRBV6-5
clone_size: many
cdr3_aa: CASSYGMEGAFNTQYF
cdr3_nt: TGTGCCAGCAGTTACGGGATGGAGGGGGCATTTAATACGCAGTATTTT

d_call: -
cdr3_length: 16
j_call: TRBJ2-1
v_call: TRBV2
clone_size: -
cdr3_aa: CASSVLGLADYNEQFF
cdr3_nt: TGTGCCAGCAGTGTGTTGGGGTTAGCGGACTACAATGAGCAGTTCTTC

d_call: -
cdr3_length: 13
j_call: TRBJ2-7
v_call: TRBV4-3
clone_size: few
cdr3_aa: CASSQYRTYEQYF
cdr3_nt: TGCGCCAGCAGCCAATATAGAACCTACGAGCAGTACTTC

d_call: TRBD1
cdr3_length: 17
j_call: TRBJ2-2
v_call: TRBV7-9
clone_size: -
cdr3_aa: CASSFLTRTGNTGELFF
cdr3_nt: TGTGCCAGCAGCTTCCTAACGAGGACAGGGAACACCGGGGAGCTGTTTTTT

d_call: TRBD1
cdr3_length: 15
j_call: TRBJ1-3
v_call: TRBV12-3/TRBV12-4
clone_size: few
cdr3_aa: CASSVNTGDGNTIYF
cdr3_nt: TGTGCCAGCAGTGTAAATACAGGGGATGGAAACACCATATATTTT

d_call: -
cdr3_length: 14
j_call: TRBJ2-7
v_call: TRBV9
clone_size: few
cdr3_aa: CASSVGADSYEQYF
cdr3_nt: TGTGCCAGCAGCGTAGGGGCAGACTCCTACGAGCAGTACTTC

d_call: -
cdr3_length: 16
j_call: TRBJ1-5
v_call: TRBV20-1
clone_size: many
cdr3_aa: CSATQGPTARLLPQHF
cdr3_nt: TGCAGTGCTACCCAGGGACCCACCGCCCGTTTGCTGCCCCAGCATTTT

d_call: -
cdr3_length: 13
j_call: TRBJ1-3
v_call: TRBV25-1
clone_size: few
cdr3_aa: CASSGSEGNTIYF
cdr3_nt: TGTGCCAGCAGTGGGTCCGAAGGAAACACCATATATTTT

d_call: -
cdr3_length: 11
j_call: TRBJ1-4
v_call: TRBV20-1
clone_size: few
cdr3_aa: CSARDIEKLFF
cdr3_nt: TGCAGTGCTAGAGATATTGAAAAACTGTTTTTT

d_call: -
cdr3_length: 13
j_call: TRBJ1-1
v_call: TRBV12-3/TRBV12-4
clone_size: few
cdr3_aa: CASSSRPNTEAFF
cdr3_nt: TGTGCCAGCAGTTCCCGACCGAACACTGAAGCTTTCTTT

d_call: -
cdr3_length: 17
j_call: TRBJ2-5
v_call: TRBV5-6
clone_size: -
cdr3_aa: CASSLFRKGGGEETQYF
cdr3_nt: TGTGCCAGCAGCTTGTTCCGGAAGGGGGGCGGGGAAGAGACCCAGTACTTC

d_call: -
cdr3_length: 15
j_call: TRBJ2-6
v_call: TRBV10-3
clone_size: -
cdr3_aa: CAISESVTSANVLTF
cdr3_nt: TGTGCCATCAGTGAGTCGGTGACGTCGGCCAACGTCCTGACTTTC

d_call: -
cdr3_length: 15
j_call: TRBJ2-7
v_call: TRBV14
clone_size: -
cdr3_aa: CASSRGTGHSYEQYF
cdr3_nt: TGTGCCAGCAGCCGAGGTACGGGCCACTCCTACGAGCAGTACTTC

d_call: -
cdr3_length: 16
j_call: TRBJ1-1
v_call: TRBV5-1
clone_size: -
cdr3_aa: CASSLEAPLRVTEAFF
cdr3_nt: TGCGCCAGCAGCTTGGAGGCCCCCTTAAGGGTCACTGAAGCTTTCTTT

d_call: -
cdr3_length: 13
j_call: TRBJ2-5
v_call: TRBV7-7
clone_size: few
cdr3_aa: CASSLNSEETQYF
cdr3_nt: TGTGCTAGCAGCTTAAACAGCGAAGAGACCCAGTACTTC

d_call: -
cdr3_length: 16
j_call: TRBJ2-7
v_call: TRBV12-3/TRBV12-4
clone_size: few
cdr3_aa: CASSLQGIYAAYEQYF
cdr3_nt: TGTGCCAGCAGTTTACAGGGAATCTATGCCGCCTACGAGCAGTACTTC

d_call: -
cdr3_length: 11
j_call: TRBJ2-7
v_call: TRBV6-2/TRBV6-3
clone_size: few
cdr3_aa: CASSPYGEQYF
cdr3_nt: TGTGCCAGCAGTCCCTACGGCGAGCAGTACTTC

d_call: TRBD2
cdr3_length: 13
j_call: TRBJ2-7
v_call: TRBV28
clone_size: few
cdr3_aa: CASGLAGSYEQYF
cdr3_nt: TGTGCCAGTGGACTAGCGGGATCCTACGAGCAGTACTTC

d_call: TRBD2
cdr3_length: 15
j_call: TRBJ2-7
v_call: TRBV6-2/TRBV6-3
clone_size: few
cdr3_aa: CASTLLAGLRNEQYF
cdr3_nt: TGTGCCAGCACCCTACTAGCGGGATTGAGGAACGAGCAGTACTTC

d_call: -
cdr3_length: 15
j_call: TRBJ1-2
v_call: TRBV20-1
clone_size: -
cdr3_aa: CSATTGLSGGYGYTF
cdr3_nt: TGCAGTGCTACGACAGGACTCAGTGGGGGCTATGGCTACACCTTC

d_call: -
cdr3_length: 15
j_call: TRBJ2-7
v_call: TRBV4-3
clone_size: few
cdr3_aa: CASSQASYPSYEQYF
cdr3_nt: TGCGCCAGCAGCCAAGCAAGTTATCCCTCCTACGAGCAGTACTTC

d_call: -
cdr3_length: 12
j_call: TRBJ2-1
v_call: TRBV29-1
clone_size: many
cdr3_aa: CSVPRTDNEQFF
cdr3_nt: TGCAGCGTTCCTAGGACAGACAATGAGCAGTTCTTC

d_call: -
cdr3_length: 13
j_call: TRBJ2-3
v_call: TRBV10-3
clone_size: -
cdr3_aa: CAIRGRTTDTQYF
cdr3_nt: TGTGCCATCAGAGGCCGGACCACAGATACGCAGTATTTT

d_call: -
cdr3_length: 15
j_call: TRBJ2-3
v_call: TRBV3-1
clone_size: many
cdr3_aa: CASSQVLLGSDTQYF
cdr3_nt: TGTGCCAGCAGCCAAGTTCTTCTCGGATCCGATACGCAGTATTTT

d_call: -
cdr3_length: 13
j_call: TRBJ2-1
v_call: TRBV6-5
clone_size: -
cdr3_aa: CASSYTLLNEQFF
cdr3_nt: TGTGCCAGCAGTTATACTCTCTTGAATGAGCAGTTCTTC

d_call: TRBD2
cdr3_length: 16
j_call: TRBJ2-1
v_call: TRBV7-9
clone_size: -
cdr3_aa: CASSLATSGRVDEQFF
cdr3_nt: TGTGCCAGCAGCTTAGCGACTAGCGGGAGGGTTGATGAGCAGTTCTTC

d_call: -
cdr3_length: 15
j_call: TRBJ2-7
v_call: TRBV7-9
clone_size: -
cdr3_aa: CASSLAGLTGYEQYF
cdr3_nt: TGTGCCAGCAGCTTAGCGGGACTGACCGGCTACGAGCAGTACTTC

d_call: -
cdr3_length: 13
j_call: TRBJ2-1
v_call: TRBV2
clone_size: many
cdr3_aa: CASIPGSYNEQFF
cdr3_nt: TGTGCCAGCATTCCCGGGAGCTACAATGAGCAGTTCTTC

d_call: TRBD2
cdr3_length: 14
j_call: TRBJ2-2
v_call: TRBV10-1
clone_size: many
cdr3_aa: CASSPGGSTGELFF
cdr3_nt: TGCGCCAGCAGTCCCGGGGGGAGCACCGGGGAGCTGTTTTTT

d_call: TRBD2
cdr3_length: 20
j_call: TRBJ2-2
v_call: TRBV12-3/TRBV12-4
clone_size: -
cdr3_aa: CASRPGLAGLIRPNTGELFF
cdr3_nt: TGTGCCAGCAGACCGGGACTAGCGGGATTAATTCGACCGAACACCGGGGAGCTGTTTTTT

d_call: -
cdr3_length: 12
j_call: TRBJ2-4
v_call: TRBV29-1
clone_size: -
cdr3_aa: CSVGKGGGIQYF
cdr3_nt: TGCAGCGTTGGGAAGGGGGGGGGCATTCAGTACTTC

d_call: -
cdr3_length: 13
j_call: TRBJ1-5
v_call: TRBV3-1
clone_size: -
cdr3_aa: CASSADSYQPQHF
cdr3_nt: TGTGCCAGCAGCGCCGACAGTTATCAGCCCCAGCATTTT

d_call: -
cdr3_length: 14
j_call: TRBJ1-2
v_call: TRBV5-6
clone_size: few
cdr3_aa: CASSLTDRDYGYTF
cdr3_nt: TGTGCCAGCAGCTTGACGGATCGGGACTATGGCTACACCTTC

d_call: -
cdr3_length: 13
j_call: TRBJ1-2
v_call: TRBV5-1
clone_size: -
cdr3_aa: CASSSQSSDGYTF
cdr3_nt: TGCGCCAGCAGCTCACAGAGTAGTGATGGCTACACCTTC

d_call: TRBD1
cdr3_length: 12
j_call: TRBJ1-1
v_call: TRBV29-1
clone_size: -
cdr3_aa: CSVADRGTEAFF
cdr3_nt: TGCAGCGTCGCTGACAGGGGCACTGAAGCTTTCTTT

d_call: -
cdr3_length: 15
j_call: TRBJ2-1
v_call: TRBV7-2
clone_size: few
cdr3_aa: CASSLDSALYNEQFF
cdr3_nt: TGTGCCAGCAGCTTAGATAGCGCCCTTTACAATGAGCAGTTCTTC

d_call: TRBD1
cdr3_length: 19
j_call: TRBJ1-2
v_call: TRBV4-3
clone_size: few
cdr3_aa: CASSQDEGGDRAPDYGYTF
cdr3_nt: TGCGCCAGCAGCCAAGATGAGGGGGGTGACAGGGCCCCGGACTATGGCTACACCTTC

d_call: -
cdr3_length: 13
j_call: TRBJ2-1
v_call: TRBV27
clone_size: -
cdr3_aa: CASSPFLGNEQFF
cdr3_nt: TGTGCCAGCAGTCCCTTTTTGGGCAATGAGCAGTTCTTC

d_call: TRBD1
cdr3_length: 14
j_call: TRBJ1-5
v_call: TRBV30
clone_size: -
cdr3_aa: CAWRGDRPHQPQHF
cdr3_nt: TGTGCCTGGAGAGGGGACAGGCCACATCAGCCCCAGCATTTT

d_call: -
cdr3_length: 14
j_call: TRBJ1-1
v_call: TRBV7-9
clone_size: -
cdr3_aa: CASSSIGQITEAFF
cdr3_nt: TGTGCCAGCAGCTCTATAGGACAAATCACTGAAGCTTTCTTT

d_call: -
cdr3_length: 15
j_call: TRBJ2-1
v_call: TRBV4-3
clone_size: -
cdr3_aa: CASSQEWRTSTEQFF
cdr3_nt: TGCGCCAGCAGCCAAGAGTGGCGTACCTCCACGGAGCAGTTCTTC